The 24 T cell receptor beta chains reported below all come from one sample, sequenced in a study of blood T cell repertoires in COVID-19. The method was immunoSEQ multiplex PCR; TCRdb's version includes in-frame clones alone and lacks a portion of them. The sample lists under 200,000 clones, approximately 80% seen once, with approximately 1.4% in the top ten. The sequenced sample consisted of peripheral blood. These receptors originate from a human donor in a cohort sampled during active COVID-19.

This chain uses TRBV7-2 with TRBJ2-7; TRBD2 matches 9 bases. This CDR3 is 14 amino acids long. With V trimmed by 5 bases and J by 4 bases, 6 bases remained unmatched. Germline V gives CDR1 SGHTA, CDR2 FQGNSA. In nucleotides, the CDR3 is TGTGCCAGCAGCCCCGGGACTAGCCCGTACGAGCAGTACTTC. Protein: CASSPGTSPYEQYF.

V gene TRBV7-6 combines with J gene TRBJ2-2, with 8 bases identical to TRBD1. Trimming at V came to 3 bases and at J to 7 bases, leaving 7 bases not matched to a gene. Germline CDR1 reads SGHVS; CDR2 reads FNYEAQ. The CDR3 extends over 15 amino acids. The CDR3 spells CASSLGAGGIGELFF. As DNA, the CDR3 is TGTGCCAGCAGCTTGGGCGCAGGGGGCATCGGGGAGCTGTTTTTT.

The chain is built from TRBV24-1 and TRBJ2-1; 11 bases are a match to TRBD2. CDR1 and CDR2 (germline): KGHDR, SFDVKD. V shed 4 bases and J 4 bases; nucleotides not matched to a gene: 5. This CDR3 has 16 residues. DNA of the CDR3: TGTGCCACCAGTGACTCTAGCGGGGGGCGGTACAATGAGCAGTTCTTC. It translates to CATSDSSGGRYNEQFF.

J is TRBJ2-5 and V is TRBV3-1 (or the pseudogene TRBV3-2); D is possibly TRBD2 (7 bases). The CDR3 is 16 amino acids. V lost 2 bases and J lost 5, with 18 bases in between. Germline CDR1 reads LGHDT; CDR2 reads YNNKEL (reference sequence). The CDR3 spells CASSQLKGGGRETQYF. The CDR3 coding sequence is TGTGCCAGCAGCCAACTCAAAGGGGGAGGGCGGGAGACCCAGTACTTC.

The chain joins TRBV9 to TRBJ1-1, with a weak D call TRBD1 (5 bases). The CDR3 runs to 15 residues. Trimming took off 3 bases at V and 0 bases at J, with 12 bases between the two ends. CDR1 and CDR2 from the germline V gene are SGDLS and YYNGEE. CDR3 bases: TGTGCCAGCAGCGCTCTAACGGGGGTGAACACTGAAGCTTTCTTT. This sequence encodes CASSALTGVNTEAFF. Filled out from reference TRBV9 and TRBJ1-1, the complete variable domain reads DSGVTQTPKHLITATGQRVTLRCSPRSGDLSVYWYQQSLDQGLQFLIQYYNGEERAKGNILERFSAQQFPDLHSELNLSSLELGDSALYFCASSALTGVNTEAFFGQGTRLTVV.

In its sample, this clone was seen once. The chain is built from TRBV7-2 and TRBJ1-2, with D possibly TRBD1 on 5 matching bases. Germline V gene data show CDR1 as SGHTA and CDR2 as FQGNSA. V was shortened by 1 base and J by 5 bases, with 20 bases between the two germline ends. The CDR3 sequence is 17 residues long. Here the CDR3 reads CASSLEVGGAGMYGYTF. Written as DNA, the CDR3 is TGTGCCAGCAGCTTAGAGGTCGGGGGAGCCGGGATGTATGGCTACACCTTC. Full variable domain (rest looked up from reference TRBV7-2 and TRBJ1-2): GAGVSQSPSNKVTEKGKDVELRCDPISGHTALYWYRQSLGQGLEFLIYFQGNSAPDKSGLPSDRFSAERTGGSVSTLTIQRTQQEDSAVYLCASSLEVGGAGMYGYTFGSGTRLTVV.

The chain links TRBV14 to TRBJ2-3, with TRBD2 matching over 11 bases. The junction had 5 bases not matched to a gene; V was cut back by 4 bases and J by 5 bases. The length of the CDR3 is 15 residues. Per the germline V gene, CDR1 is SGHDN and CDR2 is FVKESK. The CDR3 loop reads CASSPRSGGVDTQYF. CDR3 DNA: TGTGCCAGCAGCCCCCGTAGCGGGGGGGTAGATACGCAGTATTTT.

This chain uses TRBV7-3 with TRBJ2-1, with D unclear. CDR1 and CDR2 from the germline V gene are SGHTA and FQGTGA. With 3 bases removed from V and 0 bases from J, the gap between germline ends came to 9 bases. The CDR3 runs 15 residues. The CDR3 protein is CASSFQATSYNEQFF. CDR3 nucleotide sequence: TGTGCCAGCAGCTTTCAAGCGACCTCCTACAATGAGCAGTTCTTC.

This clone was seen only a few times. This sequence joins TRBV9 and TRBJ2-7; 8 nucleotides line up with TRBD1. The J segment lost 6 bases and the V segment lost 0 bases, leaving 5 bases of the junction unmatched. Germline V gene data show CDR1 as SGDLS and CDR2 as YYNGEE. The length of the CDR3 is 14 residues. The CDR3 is CASSVAPQGGEQYF. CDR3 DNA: TGTGCCAGCAGCGTAGCTCCACAGGGGGGCGAGCAGTACTTC.

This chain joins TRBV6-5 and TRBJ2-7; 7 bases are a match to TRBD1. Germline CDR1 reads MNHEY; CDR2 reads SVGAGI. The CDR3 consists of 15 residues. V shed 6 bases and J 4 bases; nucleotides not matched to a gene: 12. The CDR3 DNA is TGTGCCAGCAGCCCGTCCGGGACAGCACCATACGAGCAGTACTTC. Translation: CASSPSGTAPYEQYF.

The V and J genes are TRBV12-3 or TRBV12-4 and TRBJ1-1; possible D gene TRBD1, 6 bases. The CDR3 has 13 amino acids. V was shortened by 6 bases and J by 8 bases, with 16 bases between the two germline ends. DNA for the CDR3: TGTGCCAGCAGCTCGAGACCAACAGGGGAAGCTTTCTTT. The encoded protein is CASSSRPTGEAFF.

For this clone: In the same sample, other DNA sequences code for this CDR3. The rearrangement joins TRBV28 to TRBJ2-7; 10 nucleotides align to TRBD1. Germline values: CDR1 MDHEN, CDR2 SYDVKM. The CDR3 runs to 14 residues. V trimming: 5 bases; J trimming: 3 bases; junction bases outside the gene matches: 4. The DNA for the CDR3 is TGTGCCAGCAGTCCCCGGACAGGGGGCTACGAGCAGTACTTC. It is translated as CASSPRTGGYEQYF.

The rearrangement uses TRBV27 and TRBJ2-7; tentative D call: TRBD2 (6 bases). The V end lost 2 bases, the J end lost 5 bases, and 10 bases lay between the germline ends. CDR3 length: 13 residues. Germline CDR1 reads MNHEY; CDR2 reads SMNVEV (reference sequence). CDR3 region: CASSLPSAHEQYF. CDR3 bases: TGTGCCAGCAGTTTACCTAGCGCCCACGAGCAGTACTTC.

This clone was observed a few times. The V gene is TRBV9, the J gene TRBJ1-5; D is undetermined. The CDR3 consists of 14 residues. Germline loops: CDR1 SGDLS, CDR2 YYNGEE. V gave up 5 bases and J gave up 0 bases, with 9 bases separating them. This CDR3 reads CASSPGNSNQPQHF. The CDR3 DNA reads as TGTGCCAGCAGTCCGGGAAATAGCAATCAGCCCCAGCATTTT. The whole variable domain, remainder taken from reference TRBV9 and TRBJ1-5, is DSGVTQTPKHLITATGQRVTLRCSPRSGDLSVYWYQQSLDQGLQFLIQYYNGEERAKGNILERFSAQQFPDLHSELNLSSLELGDSALYFCASSPGNSNQPQHFGDGTRLSIL.

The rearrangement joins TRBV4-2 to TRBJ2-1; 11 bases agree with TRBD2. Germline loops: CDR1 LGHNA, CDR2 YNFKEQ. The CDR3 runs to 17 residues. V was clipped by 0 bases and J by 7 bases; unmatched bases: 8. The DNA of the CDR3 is TGTGCCAGCAGCCAAGAAGGAAATAGCGGGAGGGCGAATGAGCAGTTCTTC. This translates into CASSQEGNSGRANEQFF.

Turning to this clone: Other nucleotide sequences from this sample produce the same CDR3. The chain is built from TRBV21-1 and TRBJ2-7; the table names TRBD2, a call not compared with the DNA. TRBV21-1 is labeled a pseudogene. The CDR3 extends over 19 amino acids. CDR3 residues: CASSKVGHRRTSGSDEQYF. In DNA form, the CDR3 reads TGTGCCAGCAGCAAAGTGGGGCACAGGAGGACTAGCGGGAGCGACGAGCAGTACTTC.

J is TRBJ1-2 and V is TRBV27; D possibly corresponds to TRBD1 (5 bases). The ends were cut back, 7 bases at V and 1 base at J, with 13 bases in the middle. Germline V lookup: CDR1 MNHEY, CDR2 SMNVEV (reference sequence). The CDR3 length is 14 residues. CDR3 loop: CASTRTYDNYGYTF. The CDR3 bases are TGTGCCAGCACCCGGACATACGATAACTATGGCTACACCTTC.

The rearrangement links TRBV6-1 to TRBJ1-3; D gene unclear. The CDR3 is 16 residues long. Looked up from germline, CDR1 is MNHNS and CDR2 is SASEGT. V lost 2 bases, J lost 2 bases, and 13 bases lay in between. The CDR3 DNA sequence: TGTGCCAGCAGTGAAAGCCCAGGAAGCACTGGAAACACCATATATTTT. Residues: CASSESPGSTGNTIYF.

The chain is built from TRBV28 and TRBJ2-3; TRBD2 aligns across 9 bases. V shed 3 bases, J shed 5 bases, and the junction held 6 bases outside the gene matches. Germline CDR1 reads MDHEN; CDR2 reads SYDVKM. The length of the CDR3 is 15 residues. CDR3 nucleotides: TGTGCCAGCAGTTTCGCGGGAGGGGGTATAGATACGCAGTATTTT. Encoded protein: CASSFAGGGIDTQYF.

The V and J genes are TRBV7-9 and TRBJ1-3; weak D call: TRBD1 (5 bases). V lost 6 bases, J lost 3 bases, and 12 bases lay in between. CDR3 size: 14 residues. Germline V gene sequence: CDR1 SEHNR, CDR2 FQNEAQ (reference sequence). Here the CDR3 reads CASSPRRGGNTIYF. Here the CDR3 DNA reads TGTGCCAGCAGTCCAAGAAGGGGTGGAAACACCATATATTTT.

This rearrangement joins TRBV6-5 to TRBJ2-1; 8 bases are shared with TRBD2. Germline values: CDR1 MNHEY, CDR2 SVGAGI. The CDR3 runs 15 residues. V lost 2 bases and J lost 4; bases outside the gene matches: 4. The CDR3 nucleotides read TGTGCCAGCAGTTACGAACTAGCGGCATACAATGAGCAGTTCTTC. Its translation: CASSYELAAYNEQFF.

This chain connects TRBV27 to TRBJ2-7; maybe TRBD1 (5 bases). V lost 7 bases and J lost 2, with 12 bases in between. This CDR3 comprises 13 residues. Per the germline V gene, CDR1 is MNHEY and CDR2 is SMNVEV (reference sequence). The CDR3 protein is CASTPTDTYEQYF. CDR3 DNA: TGTGCCAGCACCCCCACGGACACCTACGAGCAGTACTTC.

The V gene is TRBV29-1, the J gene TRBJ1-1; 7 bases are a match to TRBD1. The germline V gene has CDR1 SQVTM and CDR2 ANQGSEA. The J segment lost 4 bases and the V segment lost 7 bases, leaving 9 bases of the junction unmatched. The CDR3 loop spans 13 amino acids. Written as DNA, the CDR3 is TGCAGCGCTAAAGACAGGGAGGGCACTGAAGCTTTCTTT. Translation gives CSAKDREGTEAFF.

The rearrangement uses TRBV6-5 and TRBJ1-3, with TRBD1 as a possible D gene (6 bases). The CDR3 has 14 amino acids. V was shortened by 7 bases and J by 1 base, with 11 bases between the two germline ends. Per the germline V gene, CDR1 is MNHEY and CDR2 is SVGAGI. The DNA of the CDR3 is TGTGCCAGCATTCCAACAGGGTCTGGAAACACCATATATTTT. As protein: CASIPTGSGNTIYF.